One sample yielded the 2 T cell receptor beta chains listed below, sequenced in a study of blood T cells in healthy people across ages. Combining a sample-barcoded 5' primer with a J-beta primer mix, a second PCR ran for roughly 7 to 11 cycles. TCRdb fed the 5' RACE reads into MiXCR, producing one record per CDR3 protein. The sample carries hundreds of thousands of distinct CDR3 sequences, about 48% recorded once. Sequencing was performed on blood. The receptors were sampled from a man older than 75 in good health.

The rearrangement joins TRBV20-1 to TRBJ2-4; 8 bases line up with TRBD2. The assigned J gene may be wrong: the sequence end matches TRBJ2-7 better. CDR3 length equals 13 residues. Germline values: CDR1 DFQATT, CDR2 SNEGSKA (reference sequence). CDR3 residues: CSASGRAAYEQYF. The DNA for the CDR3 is TGCAGTGCTAGCGGGAGGGCCGCCTACGAGCAGTACTTC.

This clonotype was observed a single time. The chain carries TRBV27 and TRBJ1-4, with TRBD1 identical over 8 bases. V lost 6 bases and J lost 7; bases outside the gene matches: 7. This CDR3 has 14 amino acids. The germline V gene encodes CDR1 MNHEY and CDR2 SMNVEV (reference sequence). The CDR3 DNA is TGTGCCAGCAGGAAGGCAGGGGGCGGTGAAAAACTGTTTTTT. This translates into CASRKAGGGEKLFF.